This entry lists 14 T cell receptor beta chains sequenced from one sample in a study of monozygotic twins with inflammatory bowel disease. TCRdb processed the 5' RACE reads again and assigns one entry to each CDR3 protein, with no DNA. This sample lists some 210,000 distinct CDR3 sequences; its ten largest clones have approximately 1.6%. Material: blood. The receptors were sampled from a human donor with ulcerative colitis or Crohn's disease, or a healthy co-twin of an affected twin (not recorded which).

V gene TRBV7-9 combines with J gene TRBJ1-5. In germline, CDR1 is SEHNR, CDR2 FQNEAQ (reference sequence). The CDR3 consists of 14 residues. This CDR3 reads CASSAGFEDQPQHF.

The chain employs TRBV6-5 and TRBJ1-1. CDR3 size: 17 residues. From germline, CDR1 is MNHEY and CDR2 SVGAGI. Here the CDR3 reads CASSYESRGAWNTEAFF.

The V and J genes are TRBV20-1 and TRBJ1-1; absent DNA, TCRdb's TRBD1 call cannot be checked. Germline V gene lookup returns CDR1 DFQATT and CDR2 SNEGSKA (reference sequence). CDR3 length: 15 amino acids. CDR3 loop: CSARRITGMNTEAFF.

The chain employs TRBV5-1 and TRBJ1-5; the D call from TCRdb, TRBD1, cannot be confirmed without DNA. Germline CDR1 reads SGHRS; CDR2 reads YFSETQ. The CDR3 contains 14 residues. The chain's CDR3 is CASSQNPPGHSQHF.

The rearrangement links TRBV4-2 to TRBJ1-4; TCRdb lists TRBD1, though no DNA is available to test this call. The germline gives CDR1 LGHNA, CDR2 YNFKEQ. This CDR3 has 17 residues. CDR3 protein: CASSQDSSDGGRGFLFF.

The CDR3 region is CASSRGTDSYEQYF. This chain connects TRBV5-1 to TRBJ2-7; with no DNA, the TCRdb D assignment of TRBD1 cannot be verified. The length of the CDR3 is 14 residues. The germline V gene encodes CDR1 SGHRS and CDR2 YFSETQ.

The V call is TRBV6-1, the J call TRBJ2-5; the D call from TCRdb, TRBD1, cannot be confirmed without DNA. The CDR3 has 15 residues. The germline V gene has CDR1 MNHNS and CDR2 SASEGT. CDR3 sequence reads: CASRKIPGWIEAQYF.

This chain links TRBV20-1 with TRBJ1-5; TCRdb's assignment of TRBD1 cannot be checked, as there is no DNA. Germline values: CDR1 DFQATT, CDR2 SNEGSKA (reference sequence). The CDR3 length is 13 residues. CDR3 residues: CSPGGKSNQPQHF.

The chain employs TRBV5-5 and TRBJ2-1. Per the germline V gene, CDR1 is SGHKS and CDR2 is YYEKEE (reference sequence). This CDR3 region has 14 residues. CDR3 amino acids: CASSLTGTSNEQFF.

The rearrangement links TRBV27 to TRBJ2-7. Per germline, CDR1 MNHEY and CDR2 SMNVEV (reference sequence). This CDR3 spans 13 amino acids. The CDR3 is CASSLAGTYEQYF.

The chain links TRBV3-1 to TRBJ1-5; TCRdb indicates TRBD1, and absent DNA this call remains unverified. Germline V gives CDR1 LGHDT, CDR2 YNNKEL (reference sequence). There are 14 residues in the CDR3. CDR3 residues: CASSQDGGREPQHF.

The chain employs TRBV4-2 and TRBJ1-3. Germline assignment: CDR1 LGHNA and CDR2 YNFKEQ. The CDR3 consists of 15 residues. The CDR3 spells CASSQDASGLDTIYF.

The V and J genes are TRBV5-1 and TRBJ1-5; TCRdb reports TRBD1, a call that lacks DNA to check it against. This CDR3 has 14 residues. The germline CDR1 and CDR2 sequences are SGHRS and YFSETQ. The CDR3 loop reads CASSFNQGDQPQHF.

V is TRBV10-3 and J is TRBJ2-1. The germline gives CDR1 ENHRY, CDR2 SYGVKD. This CDR3 contains 15 residues. This CDR3 reads CAISVEFKAYNEQFF.